Each of the 21 T cell receptor beta chains below was sequenced from the same sample in a study of shared clonotypes between healthy human individuals. This table comes from immunoSEQ multiplex PCR, and its TCRdb copy is limited to in-frame clones, with some not included. The table records hundreds of thousands of clones, roughly 96% of them present only once. CD45RO-negative, CCR7-positively selected cells formed the naive CD8 fraction, excluding terminally differentiated effector memory CD45RA+ cells. The specimen was naive CD8+ T cells sorted from blood. The receptors were sampled from a woman aged 30 to 39 in good health.

V gene TRBV6-5 combines with J gene TRBJ2-1; D not certain. Germline CDR1 reads MNHEY; CDR2 reads SVGAGI. There are 13 residues in the CDR3. The V gene lost 0 bases and the J gene lost 4 bases, with 4 bases spanning the gap. CDR3 loop: CASSYSGYNEQFF. The CDR3 DNA sequence: TGTGCCAGCAGTTACTCGGGGTACAATGAGCAGTTCTTC.

The chain is built from TRBV2 and TRBJ2-7, with 8 bases that match TRBD2. The germline CDR1 and CDR2 sequences are SNHLY and FYNNEI. Trimming at V came to 4 bases and at J to 0 bases, leaving 2 bases not matched to a gene. The CDR3 is made up of 14 amino acids. CDR3 protein: CASSAGGSSYEQYF. For the CDR3, the DNA is TGTGCCAGCAGTGCGGGAGGGAGCTCCTACGAGCAGTACTTC.

The rearrangement joins TRBV2 to TRBJ2-1; 13 bases are a match to TRBD2. Losses at the gene ends were 6 bases for V and 8 bases for J; bases not matched to a gene: 7. Per germline, CDR1 SNHLY and CDR2 FYNNEI. The CDR3 is 15 amino acids. The CDR3 region has the DNA TGTGCCAGCAGAGTAACTAGCGGGAGGGTCTATGAGCAGTTCTTC. It translates to CASRVTSGRVYEQFF.

This clone came up once. The chain is built from TRBV10-2 and TRBJ2-1; 9 bases are a match to TRBD2. Looked up from germline, CDR1 is WSHSY and CDR2 is SAAADI. This CDR3 region has 19 residues. The V segment lost 3 bases and the J segment 0 bases; nucleotides outside the gene matches: 12. CDR3 sequence reads: CASSDLLASGVLSYNEQFF. The CDR3 DNA reads as TGCGCCAGCAGTGACCTACTGGCTAGCGGGGTCCTCTCCTACAATGAGCAGTTCTTC.

The rearrangement joins TRBV4-1 to TRBJ1-1; unclear D gene. From germline, CDR1 is MGHRA and CDR2 YSYEKL. Trimming pared 3 bases from V and 3 bases from J, leaving 8 bases between. The CDR3 length is 13 residues. The CDR3 DNA reads as TGCGCCAGCAGCCAGGTTTTCGACACTGAAGCTTTCTTT. Translated, it gives CASSQVFDTEAFF.

The J gene is TRBJ2-7, the V gene TRBV19, with a tentative D call TRBD2 (6 bases). The CDR3 is 15 amino acids. Germline V lookup: CDR1 LNHDA, CDR2 SQIVND (reference sequence). The V gene lost 0 bases and the J gene lost 1 base, with 10 bases spanning the gap. Here the CDR3 reads CASSIDAGSSYEQYF. The CDR3 DNA sequence: TGTGCCAGTAGTATAGATGCGGGGTCTTCCTACGAGCAGTACTTC. The entire variable domain, with the rest obtained from reference TRBV19 and TRBJ2-7, is as follows: DGGITQSPKYLFRKEGQNVTLSCEQNLNHDAMYWYRQDPGQGLRLIYYSQIVNDFQKGDIAEGYSVSREKKESFPLTVTSAQKNPTAFYLCASSIDAGSSYEQYFGPGTRLTVT.

The chain couples TRBV6-5 to TRBJ2-7; no firm D call. Germline V lookup: CDR1 MNHEY, CDR2 SVGAGI. The CDR3 sequence is 14 residues long. Trimming cost V 2 bases and J 4 bases, with 12 bases left between them. As DNA, the CDR3 is TGTGCCAGCAGTTACGACGCAGGAAAATACGAGCAGTACTTC. It encodes CASSYDAGKYEQYF.

This clone was counted a single time. The V call is TRBV6-5, the J call TRBJ1-2; D is uncertain. Germline V lookup: CDR1 MNHEY, CDR2 SVGAGI. CDR3 size: 15 residues. Trimming took off 0 bases at V and 3 bases at J, with 11 bases between the two ends. CDR3 protein: CASSYSKRVDYGYTF. The CDR3 nucleotides are TGTGCCAGCAGTTACTCGAAGAGGGTAGACTATGGCTACACCTTC.

This chain uses TRBV9 with TRBJ2-3; 14 bases match TRBD2. Trimming cost V 3 bases and J 6 bases; bases outside gene matches: 6. This CDR3 is built from 16 residues. Per the germline V gene, CDR1 is SGDLS and CDR2 is YYNGEE. CDR3 DNA: TGTGCCAGCAGCGCCCCGGGGACTAGCGGGAGTGATACGCAGTATTTT. It codes for CASSAPGTSGSDTQYF.

The V and J genes are TRBV7-9 and TRBJ2-1; 14 bases align to TRBD2. The CDR3 is 16 residues long. Trimming cost V 5 bases and J 9 bases; bases outside gene matches: 9. Germline CDR1 is SEHNR and CDR2 is FQNEAQ (reference sequence). The CDR3 sequence is CASSAGTSGRFGEQFF. The CDR3 DNA follows: TGTGCCAGCAGCGCAGGGACTAGCGGGAGATTCGGTGAGCAGTTCTTC.

This chain joins TRBV13 and TRBJ2-7, with D unclear. This CDR3 contains 12 residues. V gave up 0 bases and J gave up 6 bases, with 6 bases separating them. In germline, CDR1 is PRHDT, CDR2 FYEKMQ (reference sequence). CDR3 DNA sequence: TGTGCCAGCAGCTTAGGATCCCGCGAGCAGTACTTC. This sequence encodes CASSLGSREQYF.

The V and J genes are TRBV19 and TRBJ2-1; D is perhaps TRBD2 (6 bases). Trimming cost V 5 bases and J 9 bases, with 17 bases left between them. CDR3 length equals 14 residues. Germline-derived CDR1 and CDR2 are LNHDA and SQIVND (reference sequence). DNA for the CDR3: TGTGCCAGTAGTCCTTTGGGGAGGAGCGGTGAGCAGTTCTTC. It is translated as CASSPLGRSGEQFF.

The chain is built from TRBV10-2 and TRBJ2-1; TRBD1 matches at 7 bases. Germline V gene lookup returns CDR1 WSHSY and CDR2 SAAADI. The CDR3 is made up of 12 amino acids. J lost 7 bases, V lost 7 bases, and 4 bases had no gene match. The CDR3 loop reads CASITGENEQFF. In DNA, the CDR3 is TGCGCCAGCATCACAGGGGAAAATGAGCAGTTCTTC.

This clone was counted only a few times. The chain has TRBV15 and TRBJ1-5, with 7 bases lining up with TRBD1. The germline V gene has CDR1 LNHNV and CDR2 YYDKDF (reference sequence). V shed 6 bases and J 7 bases; nucleotides not matched to a gene: 3. This CDR3 spans 12 amino acids. In DNA form, the CDR3 reads TGTGCCACCAGAACAGGGGCCCAGCCCCAGCATTTT. Encoded protein: CATRTGAQPQHF.

The V and J genes are TRBV9 and TRBJ1-5; no clear D. Per germline, CDR1 SGDLS and CDR2 YYNGEE. Between the trimmed V and J ends, which lost 6 bases and 0 bases, there was a span of 13 bases. The CDR3 is made up of 15 amino acids. CDR3 in amino acids: CASTKRSDSNQPQHF. The CDR3 DNA follows: TGTGCCAGCACTAAGAGGTCTGATAGCAATCAGCCCCAGCATTTT.

The chain combines TRBV4-1 with TRBJ2-3, with TRBD2 matching over 10 bases. CDR3 size: 18 residues. Trimming removed 0 bases from V and 2 bases from J; junction bases left unmatched: 8. From germline, CDR1 is MGHRA and CDR2 YSYEKL. In DNA form, the CDR3 reads TGCGCCAGCAGCCAAGAGTTCCAGCGGGAGGGGATCACAGATACGCAGTATTTT. Its translation is CASSQEFQREGITDTQYF.

The chain carries TRBV7-6 and TRBJ2-5; 8 bases map to TRBD1. V gave up 4 bases and J gave up 5 bases; unmatched junction bases: 3. Looked up from germline, CDR1 is SGHVS and CDR2 is FNYEAQ. The CDR3 loop spans 13 amino acids. The CDR3 loop reads CASSSDRGETQYF. The CDR3 bases are TGTGCCAGCAGCTCCGACAGGGGTGAGACCCAGTACTTC.

V usage is TRBV19 and J usage is TRBJ2-7, with 10 bases fitting TRBD2. V dropped 3 bases and J dropped 2; count of bases not matched to a gene: 4. Germline CDR1 and CDR2: LNHDA and SQIVND (reference sequence). CDR3 length: 15 amino acids. CDR3 sequence: CASSISGLAPYEQYF. The CDR3 nucleotides read TGTGCCAGTAGTATTTCGGGACTAGCGCCCTACGAGCAGTACTTC.

This sequence joins TRBV19 and TRBJ2-7; 9 bases align to TRBD2. CDR3 length: 14 residues. Germline lookup yields CDR1 LNHDA and CDR2 SQIVND (reference sequence). Trimming at V came to 2 bases and at J to 5 bases, leaving 4 bases not matched to a gene. In DNA, the CDR3 is TGTGCCAGTAGTATACTAGCGGGAATAGACGAGCAGTACTTC. This translates into CASSILAGIDEQYF.

The V call is TRBV29-1, the J call TRBJ1-1; 8 bases fit TRBD1. J was trimmed by 4 bases and V by 6 bases; bases with no gene match: 7. Germline loops: CDR1 SQVTM, CDR2 ANQGSEA. This CDR3 is 13 amino acids long. The CDR3 DNA follows: TGCAGCGTCGGACAGGGAAGGACCACTGAAGCTTTCTTT. This codes for CSVGQGRTTEAFF.

This clone was recorded once. The gene calls are TRBV28 and TRBJ1-1; 7 bases map to TRBD1. The germline V gene has CDR1 MDHEN and CDR2 SYDVKM. V was clipped by 7 bases and J by 6 bases; unmatched bases: 11. The CDR3 is 14 residues long. The CDR3 DNA sequence: TGTGCCAGCACCCCGACAGGGTTGTACGCTGAAGCTTTCTTT. It yields the protein CASTPTGLYAEAFF.